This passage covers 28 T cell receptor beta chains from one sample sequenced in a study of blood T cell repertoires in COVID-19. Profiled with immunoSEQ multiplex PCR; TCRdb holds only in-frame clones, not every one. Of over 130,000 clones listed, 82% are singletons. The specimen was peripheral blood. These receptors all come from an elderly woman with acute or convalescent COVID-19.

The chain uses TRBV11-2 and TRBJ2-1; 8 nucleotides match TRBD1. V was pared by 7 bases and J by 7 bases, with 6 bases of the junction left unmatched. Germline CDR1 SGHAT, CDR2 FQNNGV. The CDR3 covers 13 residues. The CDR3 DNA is TGTGCCAGCATGGACAGGGTACGGAATGAGCAGTTCTTC. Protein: CASMDRVRNEQFF.

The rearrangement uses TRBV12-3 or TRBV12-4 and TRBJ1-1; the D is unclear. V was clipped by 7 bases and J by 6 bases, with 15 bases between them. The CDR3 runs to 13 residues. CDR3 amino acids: CASTFRSNAEAFF. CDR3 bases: TGTGCCAGCACTTTTAGAAGTAACGCTGAAGCTTTCTTT.

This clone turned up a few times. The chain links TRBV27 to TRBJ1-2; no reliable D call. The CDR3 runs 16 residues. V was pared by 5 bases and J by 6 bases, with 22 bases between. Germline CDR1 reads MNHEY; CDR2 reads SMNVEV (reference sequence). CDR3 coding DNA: TGTGCCAGCAGTCCAACCCTACCAAGGCGGGTGGATGGCTACACCTTC. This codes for CASSPTLPRRVDGYTF.

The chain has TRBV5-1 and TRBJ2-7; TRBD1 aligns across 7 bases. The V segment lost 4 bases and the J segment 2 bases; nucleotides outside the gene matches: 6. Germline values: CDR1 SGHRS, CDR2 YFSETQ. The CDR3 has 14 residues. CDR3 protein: CASSLDRRTYEQYF. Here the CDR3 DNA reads TGCGCCAGCAGCCTGGACAGGCGAACCTACGAGCAGTACTTC.

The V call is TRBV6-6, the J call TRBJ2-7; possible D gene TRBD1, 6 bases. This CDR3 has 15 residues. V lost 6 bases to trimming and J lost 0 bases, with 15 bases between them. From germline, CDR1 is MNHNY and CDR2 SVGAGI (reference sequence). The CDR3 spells CASSGTGTRSYEQYF. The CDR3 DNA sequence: TGTGCCAGCAGCGGGACCGGGACACGCTCCTACGAGCAGTACTTC.

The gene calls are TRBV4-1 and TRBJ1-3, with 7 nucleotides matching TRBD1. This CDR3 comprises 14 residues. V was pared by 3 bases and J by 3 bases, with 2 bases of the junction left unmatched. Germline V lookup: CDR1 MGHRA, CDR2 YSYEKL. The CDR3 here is CASSQTGSGNTIYF. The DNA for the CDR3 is TGCGCCAGCAGCCAGACAGGGAGTGGAAACACCATATATTTT.

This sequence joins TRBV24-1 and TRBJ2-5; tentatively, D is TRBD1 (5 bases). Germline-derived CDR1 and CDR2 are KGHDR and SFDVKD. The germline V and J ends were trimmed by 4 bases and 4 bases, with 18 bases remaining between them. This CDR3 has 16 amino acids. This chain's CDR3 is CATSEVTGLFGETQYF. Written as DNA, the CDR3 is TGTGCCACCAGTGAGGTAACAGGCTTGTTCGGAGAGACCCAGTACTTC.

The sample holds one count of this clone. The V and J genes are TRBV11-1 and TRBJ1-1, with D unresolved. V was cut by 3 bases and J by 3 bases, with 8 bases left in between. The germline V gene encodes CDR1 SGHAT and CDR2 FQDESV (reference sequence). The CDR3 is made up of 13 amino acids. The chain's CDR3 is CASSFEGYTEAFF. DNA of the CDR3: TGTGCCAGCAGCTTTGAGGGTTACACTGAAGCTTTCTTT.

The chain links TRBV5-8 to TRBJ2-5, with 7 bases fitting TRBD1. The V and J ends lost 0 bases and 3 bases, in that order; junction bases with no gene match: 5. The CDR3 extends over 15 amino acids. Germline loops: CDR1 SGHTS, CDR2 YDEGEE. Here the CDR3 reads CASSLVGQLKETQYF. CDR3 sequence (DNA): TGTGCCAGCAGCTTGGTGGGACAGCTGAAAGAGACCCAGTACTTC. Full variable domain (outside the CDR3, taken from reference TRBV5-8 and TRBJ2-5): EAGVTQSPTHLIKTRGQQATLRCSPISGHTSVYWYQQALGLGLQFLLWYDEGEERNRGNFPPRFSGRQFPNYSSELNVNALELEDSALYLCASSLVGQLKETQYFGPGTRLLVL.

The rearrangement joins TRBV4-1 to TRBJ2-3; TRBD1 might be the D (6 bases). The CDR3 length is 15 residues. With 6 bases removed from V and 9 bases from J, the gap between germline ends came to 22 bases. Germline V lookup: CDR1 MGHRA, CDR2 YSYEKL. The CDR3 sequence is CASRPRGTRRGTQYF. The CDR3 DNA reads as TGCGCCAGCAGGCCAAGGGGGACCAGAAGGGGCACGCAGTATTTT.

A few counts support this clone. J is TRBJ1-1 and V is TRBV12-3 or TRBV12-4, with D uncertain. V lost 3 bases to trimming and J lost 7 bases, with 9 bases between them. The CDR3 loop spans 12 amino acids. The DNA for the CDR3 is TGTGCCAGCAGTTTTCGTTTCGTTGAAGCTTTCTTT. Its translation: CASSFRFVEAFF.

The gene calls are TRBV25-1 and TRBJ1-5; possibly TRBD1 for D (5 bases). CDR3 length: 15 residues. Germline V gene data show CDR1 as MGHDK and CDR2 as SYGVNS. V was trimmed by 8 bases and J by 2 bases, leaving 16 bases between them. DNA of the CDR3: TGTGCCAGCGGCCCCGGGGGAAGAGGCAATCAGCCCCAGCATTTT. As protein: CASGPGGRGNQPQHF.

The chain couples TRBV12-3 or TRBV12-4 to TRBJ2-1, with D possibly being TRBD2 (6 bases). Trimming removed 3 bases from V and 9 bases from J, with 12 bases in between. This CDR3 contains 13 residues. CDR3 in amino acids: CASSFRRGIEQFF. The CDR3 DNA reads TGTGCCAGCAGTTTCCGGAGGGGCATTGAGCAGTTCTTC.

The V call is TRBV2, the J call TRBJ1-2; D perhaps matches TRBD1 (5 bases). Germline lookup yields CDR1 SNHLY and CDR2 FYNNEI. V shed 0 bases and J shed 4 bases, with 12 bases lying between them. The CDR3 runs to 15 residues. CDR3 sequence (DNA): TGTGCCAGCAGTGAAGCGGACGGGGGAGGCTATGGCTACACCTTC. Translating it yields CASSEADGGGYGYTF.

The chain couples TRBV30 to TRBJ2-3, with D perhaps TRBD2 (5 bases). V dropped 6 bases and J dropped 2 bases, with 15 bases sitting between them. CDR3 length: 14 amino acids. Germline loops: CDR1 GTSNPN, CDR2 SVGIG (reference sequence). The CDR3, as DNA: TGTGCCTGCGCCCCAGCGGCGGTCACAGATACGCAGTATTTT. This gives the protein CACAPAAVTDTQYF.

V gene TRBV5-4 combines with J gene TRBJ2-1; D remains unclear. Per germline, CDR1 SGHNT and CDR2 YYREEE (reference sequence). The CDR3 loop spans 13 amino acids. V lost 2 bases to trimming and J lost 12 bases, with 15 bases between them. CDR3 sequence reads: CASSFMDGGAQFF. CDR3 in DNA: TGTGCCAGCAGCTTTATGGATGGCGGAGCGCAGTTCTTC.

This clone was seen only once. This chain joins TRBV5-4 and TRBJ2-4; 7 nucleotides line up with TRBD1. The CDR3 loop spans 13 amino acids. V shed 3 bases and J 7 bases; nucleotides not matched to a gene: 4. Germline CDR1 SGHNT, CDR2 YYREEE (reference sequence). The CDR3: CASSWWTGNIQYF. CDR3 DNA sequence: TGTGCCAGCAGCTGGTGGACAGGTAACATTCAGTACTTC.

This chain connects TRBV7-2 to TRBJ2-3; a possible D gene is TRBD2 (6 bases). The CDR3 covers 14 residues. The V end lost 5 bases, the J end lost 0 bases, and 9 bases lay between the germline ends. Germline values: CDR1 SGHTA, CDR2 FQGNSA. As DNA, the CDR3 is TGTGCCAGCAGCCCACGGGGGAGCACAGATACGCAGTATTTT. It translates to CASSPRGSTDTQYF. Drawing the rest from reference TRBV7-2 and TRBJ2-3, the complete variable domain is GAGVSQSPSNKVTEKGKDVELRCDPISGHTALYWYRQSLGQGLEFLIYFQGNSAPDKSGLPSDRFSAERTGGSVSTLTIQRTQQEDSAVYLCASSPRGSTDTQYFGPGTRLTVL.

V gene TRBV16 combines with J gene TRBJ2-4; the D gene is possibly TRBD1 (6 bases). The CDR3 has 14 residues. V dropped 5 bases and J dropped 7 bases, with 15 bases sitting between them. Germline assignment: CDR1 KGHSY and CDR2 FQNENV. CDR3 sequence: CASSSQAGENIQYF. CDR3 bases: TGTGCCAGCAGCTCTCAGGCAGGGGAGAACATTCAGTACTTC.

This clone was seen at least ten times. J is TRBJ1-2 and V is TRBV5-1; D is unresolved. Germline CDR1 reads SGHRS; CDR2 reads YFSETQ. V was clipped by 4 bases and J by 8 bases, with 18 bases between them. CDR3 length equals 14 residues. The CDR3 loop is CASSEPGRSGGYTF. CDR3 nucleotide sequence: TGCGCCAGCAGCGAACCGGGCCGGAGCGGGGGCTACACCTTC.

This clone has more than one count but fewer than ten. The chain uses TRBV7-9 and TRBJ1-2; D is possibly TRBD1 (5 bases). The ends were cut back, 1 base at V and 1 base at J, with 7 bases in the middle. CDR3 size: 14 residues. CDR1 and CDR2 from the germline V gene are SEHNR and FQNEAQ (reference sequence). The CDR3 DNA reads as TGTGCCAGCAGCTTAGGACAGCATAACTATGGCTACACCTTC. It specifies CASSLGQHNYGYTF.

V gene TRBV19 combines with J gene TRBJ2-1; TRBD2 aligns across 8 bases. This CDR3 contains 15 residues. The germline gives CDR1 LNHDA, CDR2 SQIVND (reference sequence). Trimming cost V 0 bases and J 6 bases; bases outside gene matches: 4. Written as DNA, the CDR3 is TGTGCCAGTAGTATAGATAGCGGGGTTGGCAATGAGCAGTTCTTC. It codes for CASSIDSGVGNEQFF.

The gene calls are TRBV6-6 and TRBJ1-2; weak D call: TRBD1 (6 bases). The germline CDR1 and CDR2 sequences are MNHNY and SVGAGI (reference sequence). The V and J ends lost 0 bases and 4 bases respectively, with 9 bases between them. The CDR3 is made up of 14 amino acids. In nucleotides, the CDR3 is TGTGCCAGCAGTTACTCCGGACAGACCTATGGCTACACCTTC. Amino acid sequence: CASSYSGQTYGYTF.

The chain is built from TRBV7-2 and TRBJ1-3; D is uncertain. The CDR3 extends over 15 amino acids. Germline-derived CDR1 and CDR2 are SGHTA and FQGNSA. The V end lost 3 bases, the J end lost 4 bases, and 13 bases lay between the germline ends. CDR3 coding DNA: TGTGCCAGCAGCTTCCCCGGAGTGACGGGAAACACCATATATTTT. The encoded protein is CASSFPGVTGNTIYF.

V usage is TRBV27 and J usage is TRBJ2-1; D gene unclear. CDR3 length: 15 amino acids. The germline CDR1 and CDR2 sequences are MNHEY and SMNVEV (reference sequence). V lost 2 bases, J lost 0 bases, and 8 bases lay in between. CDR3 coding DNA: TGTGCCAGCAGTTTAGCAGGTAGCTCCTACAATGAGCAGTTCTTC. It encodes CASSLAGSSYNEQFF.

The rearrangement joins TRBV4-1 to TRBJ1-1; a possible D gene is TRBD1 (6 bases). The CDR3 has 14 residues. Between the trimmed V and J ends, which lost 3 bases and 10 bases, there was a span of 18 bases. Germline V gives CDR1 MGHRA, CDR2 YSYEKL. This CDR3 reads CASSHPTGQLRAFF. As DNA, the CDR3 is TGCGCCAGCAGCCATCCCACCGGACAGTTACGAGCTTTCTTT.

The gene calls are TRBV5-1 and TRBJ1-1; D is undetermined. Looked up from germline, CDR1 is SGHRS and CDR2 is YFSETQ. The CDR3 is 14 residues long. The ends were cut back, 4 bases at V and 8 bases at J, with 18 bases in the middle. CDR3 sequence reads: CASSTSATISEAFF. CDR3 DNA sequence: TGCGCCAGCAGCACCAGCGCAACTATTTCCGAAGCTTTCTTT.

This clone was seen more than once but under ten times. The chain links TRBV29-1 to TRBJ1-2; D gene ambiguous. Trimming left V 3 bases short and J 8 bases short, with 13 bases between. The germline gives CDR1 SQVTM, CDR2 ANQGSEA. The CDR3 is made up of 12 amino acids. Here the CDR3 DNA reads TGCAGCGTTGATCCGGAGAAGGAAGGCTACACCTTC. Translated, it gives CSVDPEKEGYTF.